The present entry profiles one TCR beta chain with its context. Its antigen is currently unknown. This sample was included in a study of T cell repertoires in cytomegalovirus infection. Study details: Newly reported HLA-C-restricted and thoroughly characterized HLA-B-restricted CMV epitopes were employed. Both a matching HLA type and CMV infection were indicated by public TCR beta signatures.

Via MiXCR, TCRdb re-called the reads, giving one row per CDR3 protein. This sample has fewer than 900,000 distinct CDR3 sequences, with 25% to 30% found just once. Germline values: CDR1 SQVTM, CDR2 ANQGSEA. The CDR3 runs to 14 residues. After removal of 4 bases from V and 2 bases from J, the junction contained 3 bases not matched to a gene. Points from the study as a whole: HLA-C-restricted CMV clonotypes gave the most frequent clonotype in two of eight donors. Individuals carrying CMV plus the relevant HLA were identified by cumulative frequency of public TCR beta families.

The sample was cultured CD8+ T cells from PBMCs, taken from culture after CMV antigen stimulation. This receptor was obtained from a human donor in good health (CMV status not recorded). Some clones in this sample may be carry-over from other donors' samples. The V call is TRBV29-1, the J call TRBJ2-1; 9 nucleotides match TRBD1. The CDR3 spells CSVGRTGAYNEQFF. As DNA, the CDR3 is TGCAGCGTTGGTAGGACAGGGGCCTACAATGAGCAGTTCTTC.